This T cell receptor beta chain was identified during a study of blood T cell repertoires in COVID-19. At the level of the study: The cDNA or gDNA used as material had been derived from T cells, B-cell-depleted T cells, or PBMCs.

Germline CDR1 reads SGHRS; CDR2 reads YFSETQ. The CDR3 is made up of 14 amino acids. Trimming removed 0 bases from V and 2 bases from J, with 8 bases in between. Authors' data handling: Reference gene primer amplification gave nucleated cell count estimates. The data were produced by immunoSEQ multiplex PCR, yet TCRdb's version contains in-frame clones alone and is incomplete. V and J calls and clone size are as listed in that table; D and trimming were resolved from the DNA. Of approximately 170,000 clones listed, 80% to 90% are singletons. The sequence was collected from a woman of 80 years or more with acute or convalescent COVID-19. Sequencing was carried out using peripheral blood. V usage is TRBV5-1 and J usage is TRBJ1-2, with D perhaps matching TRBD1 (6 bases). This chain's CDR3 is CASSLGGQNYGYTF. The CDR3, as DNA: TGCGCCAGCAGCTTGGGTGGACAGAACTATGGCTACACCTTC. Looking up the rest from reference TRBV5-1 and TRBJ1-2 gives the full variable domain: KAGVTQTPRYLIKTRGQQVTLSCSPISGHRSVSWYQQTPGQGLQFLFEYFSETQRNKGNFPGRFSGRQFSNSRSEMNVSTLELGDSALYLCASSLGGQNYGYTFGSGTRLTVV.